The sequence of this T cell receptor beta chain was determined in a study of CD8 T cells in Susac syndrome. Study observations and caveats: It was acknowledged by the study that relatively few individuals were included in its TCR sequencing and HLA analysis.

It was with random hexamers that roughly 0.45 to 1 ug RNA was reverse transcribed. Via MiXCR, TCRdb re-called the immunoSEQ multiplex PCR reads, giving one row per CDR3 protein. The sample has a few hundred thousand distinct CDR3 sequences, 92% seen once; the top ten hold about 0.15%. V gave up 6 bases and J gave up 3 bases; unmatched junction bases: 14. The CDR3 runs to 17 residues. Comment on this clonotype: Its antigen is undetermined.

The material sequenced was CD8+ T cells from PBMCs. This clonotype was sampled from a human donor with multiple sclerosis. The chain is built from TRBV12-3 or TRBV12-4 and TRBJ2-1, with TRBD2 matching 7 bases. CDR3 sequence: CASRPGVTSADYNEQFF. DNA of the CDR3: TGTGCCAGCAGACCCGGGGTAACTAGCGCCGACTACAATGAGCAGTTCTTC.